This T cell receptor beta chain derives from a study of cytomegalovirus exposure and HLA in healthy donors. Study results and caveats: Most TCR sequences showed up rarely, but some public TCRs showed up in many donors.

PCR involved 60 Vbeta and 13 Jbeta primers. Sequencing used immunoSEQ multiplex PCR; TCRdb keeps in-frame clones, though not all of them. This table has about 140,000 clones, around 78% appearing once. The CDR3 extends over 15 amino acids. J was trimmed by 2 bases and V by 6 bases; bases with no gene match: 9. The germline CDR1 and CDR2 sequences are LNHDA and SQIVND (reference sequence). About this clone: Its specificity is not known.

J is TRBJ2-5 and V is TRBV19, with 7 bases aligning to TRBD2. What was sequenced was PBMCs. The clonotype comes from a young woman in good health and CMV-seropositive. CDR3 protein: CASRGGDYQQETQYF. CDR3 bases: TGTGCCAGTAGGGGTGGGGACTACCAACAAGAGACCCAGTACTTC. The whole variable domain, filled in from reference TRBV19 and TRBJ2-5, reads DGGITQSPKYLFRKEGQNVTLSCEQNLNHDAMYWYRQDPGQGLRLIYYSQIVNDFQKGDIAEGYSVSREKKESFPLTVTSAQKNPTAFYLCASRGGDYQQETQYFGPGTRLLVL.